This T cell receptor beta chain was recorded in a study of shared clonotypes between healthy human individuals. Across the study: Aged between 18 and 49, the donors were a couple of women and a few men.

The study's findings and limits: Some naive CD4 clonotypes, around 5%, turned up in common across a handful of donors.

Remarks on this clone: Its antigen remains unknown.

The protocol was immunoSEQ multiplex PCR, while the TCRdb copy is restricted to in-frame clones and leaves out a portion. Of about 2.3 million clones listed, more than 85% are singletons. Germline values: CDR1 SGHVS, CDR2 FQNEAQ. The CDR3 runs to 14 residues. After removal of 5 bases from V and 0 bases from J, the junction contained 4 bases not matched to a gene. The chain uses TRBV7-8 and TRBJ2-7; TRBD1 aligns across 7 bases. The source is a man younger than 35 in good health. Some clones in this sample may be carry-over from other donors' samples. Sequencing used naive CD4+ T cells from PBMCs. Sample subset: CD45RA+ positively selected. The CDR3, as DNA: TGTGCCAGCAGCGCCGACAGGGTCTCCTACGAGCAGTACTTC. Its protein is CASSADRVSYEQYF. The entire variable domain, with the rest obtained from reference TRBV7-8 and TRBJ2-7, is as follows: GAGVSQSPRYKVAKRGQDVALRCDPISGHVSLFWYQQALGQGPEFLTYFQNEAQLDKSGLPSDRFFAERPEGSVSTLKIQRTQQEDSAVYLCASSADRVSYEQYFGPGTRLTVT.